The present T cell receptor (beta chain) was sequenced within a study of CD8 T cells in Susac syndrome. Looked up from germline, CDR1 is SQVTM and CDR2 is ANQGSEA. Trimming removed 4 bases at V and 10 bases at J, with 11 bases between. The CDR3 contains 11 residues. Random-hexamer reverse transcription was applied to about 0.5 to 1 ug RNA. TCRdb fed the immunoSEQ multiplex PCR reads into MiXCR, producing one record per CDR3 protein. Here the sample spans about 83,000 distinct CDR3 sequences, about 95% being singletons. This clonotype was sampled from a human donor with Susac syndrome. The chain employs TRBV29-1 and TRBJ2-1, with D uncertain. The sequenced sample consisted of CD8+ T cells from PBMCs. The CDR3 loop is CSVVFVWEQFF. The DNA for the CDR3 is TGCAGCGTTGTATTCGTTTGGGAGCAGTTCTTC.